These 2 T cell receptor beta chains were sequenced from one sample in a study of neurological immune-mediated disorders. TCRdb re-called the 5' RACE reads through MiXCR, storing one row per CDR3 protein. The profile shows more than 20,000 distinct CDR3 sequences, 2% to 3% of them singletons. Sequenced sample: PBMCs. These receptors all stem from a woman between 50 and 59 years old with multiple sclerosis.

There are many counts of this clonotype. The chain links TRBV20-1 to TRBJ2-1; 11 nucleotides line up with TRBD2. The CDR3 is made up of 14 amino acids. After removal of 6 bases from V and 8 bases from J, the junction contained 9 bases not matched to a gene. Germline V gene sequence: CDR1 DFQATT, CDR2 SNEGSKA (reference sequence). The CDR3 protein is CSAITSGGLYEQFF. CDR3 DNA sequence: TGCAGTGCCATTACTAGCGGGGGTCTCTATGAGCAGTTCTTC.

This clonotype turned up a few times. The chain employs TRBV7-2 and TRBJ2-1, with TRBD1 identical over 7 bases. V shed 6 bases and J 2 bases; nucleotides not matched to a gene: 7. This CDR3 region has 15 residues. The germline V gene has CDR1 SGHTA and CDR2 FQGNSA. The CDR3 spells CASSNRQGPYNEQFF. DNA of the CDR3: TGTGCCAGCAGTAACCGACAGGGCCCCTACAATGAGCAGTTCTTC.